Detailed here is one T cell receptor (beta chain). Its target is not known. Germline and junction disagree at one end, which may indicate a read error. This sample is drawn from a study of CD8+CD57+ T cells in acquired aplastic anemia. Study-wide background: Recorded DNA amounts for sorted CD4+ and CD8+ cells had an average of around 3.4 ug.

Study-wide findings and caveats: More than 25 was the count of CD8+ CDR3 sequences that patients shared with controls.

The TCR beta profiling, which covered VDJ combination and CDR3 sequence, was carried out using genomic DNA as the template. TCRdb re-analysed the reads in MiXCR, keeping a single row per CDR3 protein. Of approximately 300,000 distinct CDR3 sequences in the sample, 50% to 65% were seen once. The CDR3 totals 17 residues. Germline V CDR1 and CDR2: MNHEY, SVGAGI. Individuals selected for sequencing had exhibited CD8+CD57+ cell expansion on flow cytometry. The patients, all of them, had severe acquired aplastic anemia. This clonotype was sampled from a human donor with aplastic anemia. Sequencing was performed on sorted CD4+, CD8+, or CD8+CD57+ T cells (not recorded which) from PBMCs. The V call is TRBV6-5, the J call TRBJ1-3, with a possible D match to TRBD1 (5 bases). This chain's CDR3 is CASSYVFSGTSGNTTYF. CDR3 in DNA: TGTGCCAGCAGTTACGTGTTCTCTGGGACCTCTGGAAACACCACATATTTC.